Each of the 26 T cell receptor beta chains below was sequenced from the same sample in a study of blood T cell repertoires in COVID-19. Generated by immunoSEQ multiplex PCR, the TCRdb table keeps only in-frame clones and is missing some. The sample carries roughly 270,000 clones, 85% recorded once. The sequencing input was PBMCs or T cells enriched from blood (not recorded which). The receptors were sampled from a woman aged 50 to 60 who had recovered from COVID-19.

This clone was recorded once. The gene calls are TRBV4-3 and TRBJ1-1; no clear D gene. Trimming pared 1 base from V and 1 base from J, leaving 10 bases between. Germline loops: CDR1 LGHNA, CDR2 YSLEER. The CDR3 is 15 residues long. CDR3 sequence (DNA): TGCGCCAGCAGCCAAGCCCCAGGCCGGAACACTGAAGCTTTCTTT. This codes for CASSQAPGRNTEAFF.

The chain carries TRBV5-6 and TRBJ2-7; TRBD2 matches 7 bases. After removal of 1 base from V and 0 bases from J, the junction contained 4 bases not matched to a gene. The CDR3 runs to 15 residues. Germline assignment: CDR1 SGHDT and CDR2 YYEEEE. The CDR3 sequence is CASSLFGGNSYEQYF. The DNA for the CDR3 is TGTGCCAGCAGCTTGTTCGGGGGGAACTCCTACGAGCAGTACTTC.

The V and J genes are TRBV10-1 and TRBJ2-7; TRBD2 matches 15 bases. The CDR3 contains 18 residues. V was pared by 2 bases and J by 2 bases, with 7 bases of the junction left unmatched. Germline V gene sequence: CDR1 WNHNN, CDR2 SYGVQD (reference sequence). This CDR3 is CASSEGLAGGPRPYEQYF. CDR3 in DNA: TGCGCCAGCAGTGAGGGACTAGCGGGAGGGCCTCGGCCCTACGAGCAGTACTTC.

The chain couples TRBV11-2 to TRBJ2-2; 7 bases match TRBD2. The germline gives CDR1 SGHAT, CDR2 FQNNGV. The trim removed 5 bases at V and 7 bases at J, leaving 13 bases unmatched. The CDR3 has 16 residues. CDR3 residues: CASSTIPAGVSGELFF. The CDR3 bases are TGTGCCAGCAGCACAATCCCCGCGGGGGTAAGCGGGGAGCTGTTTTTT.

The chain employs TRBV3-1 (or the pseudogene TRBV3-2) and TRBJ2-3; 14 nucleotides agree with TRBD2. This CDR3 has 16 residues. The V gene end was trimmed by 3 bases and the J gene end by 3 bases; junction bases not matched to a gene: 2. The germline V gene has CDR1 LGHDT and CDR2 YNNKEL (reference sequence). The CDR3 loop is CASSHRTSGRTDTQYF. The CDR3, as DNA: TGTGCCAGCAGCCACCGGACTAGCGGGAGGACAGATACGCAGTATTTT.

V usage is TRBV5-1 and J usage is TRBJ1-6; 8 nucleotides line up with TRBD1. In germline, CDR1 is SGHRS, CDR2 YFSETQ. The V segment lost 4 bases and the J segment 0 bases; nucleotides outside the gene matches: 3. The CDR3 is 16 amino acids. CDR3 loop: CASSRDRNSYNSPLHF. CDR3 DNA sequence: TGCGCCAGCAGCAGGGACAGGAACTCCTATAATTCACCCCTCCACTTT. The full variable domain, completed using reference TRBV5-1 and TRBJ1-6, is KAGVTQTPRYLIKTRGQQVTLSCSPISGHRSVSWYQQTPGQGLQFLFEYFSETQRNKGNFPGRFSGRQFSNSRSEMNVSTLELGDSALYLCASSRDRNSYNSPLHFGNGTRLTVT.

The rearrangement links TRBV4-1 to TRBJ2-7; TRBD1 might be the D (6 bases). Germline assignment: CDR1 MGHRA and CDR2 YSYEKL. The CDR3 covers 18 residues. The germline V and J ends were trimmed by 0 bases and 2 bases, with 20 bases remaining between them. The CDR3 loop reads CASSQDGSGRGRPYEQYF. CDR3 in DNA: TGCGCCAGCAGCCAAGATGGGTCTGGCAGGGGAAGGCCCTACGAGCAGTACTTC.

This rearrangement joins TRBV7-2 to TRBJ1-5; D possibly corresponds to TRBD1 (6 bases). Looked up from germline, CDR1 is SGHTA and CDR2 is FQGNSA. The V end lost 5 bases, the J end lost 0 bases, and 14 bases lay between the germline ends. The CDR3 has 16 amino acids. DNA of the CDR3: TGTGCCAGCAGCCCAAGACAGGACGATAGCAATCAGCCCCAGCATTTT. Residues: CASSPRQDDSNQPQHF.

This sequence joins TRBV3-1 (or the pseudogene TRBV3-2) and TRBJ1-1; D is ambiguous. Germline V CDR1 and CDR2: LGHDT, YNNKEL (reference sequence). V was clipped by 10 bases and J by 3 bases, with 15 bases between them. The CDR3 is 13 amino acids. The CDR3 reads CATAGGPDTEAFF. CDR3 nucleotide sequence: TGTGCCACTGCGGGAGGGCCCGACACTGAAGCTTTCTTT.

The chain joins TRBV7-3 to TRBJ2-2; TRBD1 aligns across 11 bases. V shed 2 bases, J shed 5 bases, and the junction held 10 bases outside the gene matches. The CDR3 runs to 18 residues. Germline CDR1 reads SGHTA; CDR2 reads FQGTGA. CDR3 residues: CASSLHSGTGGRTGELFF. The CDR3 DNA follows: TGTGCCAGCAGCTTACATTCCGGGACAGGGGGACGAACCGGGGAGCTGTTTTTT.

The J gene is TRBJ1-6, the V gene TRBV2, with TRBD1 as a possible D gene (6 bases). Deletions cut 10 bases from V and 11 bases from J, with 18 bases between. There are 13 residues in the CDR3. The germline V gene encodes CDR1 SNHLY and CDR2 FYNNEI. For the CDR3, the DNA is TGTGCCATCAAGAGAGGGGGGGCCACACCCCTCCACTTT. Encoded protein: CAIKRGGATPLHF.

This chain connects TRBV29-1 to TRBJ2-7; D may be TRBD1 (6 bases). The V gene lost 7 bases and the J gene lost 5 bases, with 18 bases spanning the gap. CDR3 size: 13 residues. Germline loops: CDR1 SQVTM, CDR2 ANQGSEA. The CDR3 region has the DNA TGCAGCGCCATCGACCACCGGGACAACGAGCAGTACTTC. This sequence encodes CSAIDHRDNEQYF.

The V and J genes are TRBV30 and TRBJ1-2; TRBD1 matches 10 bases. The J segment lost 8 bases and the V segment lost 0 bases, leaving 6 bases of the junction unmatched. This CDR3 contains 14 residues. In germline, CDR1 is GTSNPN, CDR2 SVGIG (reference sequence). The CDR3 spells CAWSVLGTGVGYTF. CDR3 in DNA: TGTGCCTGGAGTGTACTCGGGACAGGGGTCGGCTACACCTTC.

The chain recombines TRBV5-4 with TRBJ1-4; D ambiguous. Germline V gene sequence: CDR1 SGHNT, CDR2 YYREEE (reference sequence). V was cut by 3 bases and J by 0 bases, with 12 bases left in between. The CDR3 has 16 residues. CDR3 in DNA: TGTGCCAGCAGCTATTCACAGTTCGCAACTAATGAAAAACTGTTTTTT. This translates into CASSYSQFATNEKLFF.

V and J are TRBV24-1 and TRBJ1-2; perhaps TRBD1 as D (6 bases). Deletions cut 4 bases from V and 8 bases from J, with 16 bases between. CDR1 is KGHDR and CDR2 is SFDVKD in the germline V gene. CDR3 length: 14 amino acids. The DNA of the CDR3 is TGTGCCACCAGTGAACAGGGTCTACTGGGGGGCTACACCTTC. It yields the protein CATSEQGLLGGYTF.

The chain recombines TRBV19 with TRBJ1-5; D unclear. The V gene's germline CDR1 is LNHDA and CDR2 SQIVND (reference sequence). The CDR3 has 16 residues. The ends were cut back, 3 bases at V and 0 bases at J, with 12 bases in the middle. The CDR3 loop reads CASSMWSSYSNQPQHF. DNA for the CDR3: TGTGCCAGTAGTATGTGGAGTTCTTATAGCAATCAGCCCCAGCATTTT.

The chain links TRBV18 to TRBJ2-2; a weak D match, TRBD2 (6 bases). CDR1 is KGHSH and CDR2 is LQKENI in the germline V gene. V lost 4 bases and J lost 4, with 10 bases in between. The CDR3 totals 14 residues. CDR3 residues: CASSLGSGTGELFF. CDR3 nucleotides: TGTGCCAGCTCACTCGGGAGCGGCACCGGGGAGCTGTTTTTT. The full variable domain, in which reference TRBV18 and TRBJ2-2 provide the parts outside the CDR3, is NAGVMQNPRHLVRRRGQEARLRCSPMKGHSHVYWYRQLPEEGLKFMVYLQKENIIDESGMPKERFSAEFPKEGPSILRIQQVVRGDSAAYFCASSLGSGTGELFFGEGSRLTVL.

The rearrangement links TRBV7-2 to TRBJ1-2, with D possibly matching TRBD1 (6 bases). Trimming removed 10 bases from V and 0 bases from J, with 18 bases in between. Germline-derived CDR1 and CDR2 are SGHTA and FQGNSA. This CDR3 spans 15 amino acids. The CDR3 region has the DNA TGTGCCATCGGGGGGGGGCTTTCAGCTAACTATGGCTACACCTTC. It yields the protein CAIGGGLSANYGYTF.

V gene TRBV11-2 combines with J gene TRBJ2-7; D gene unclear. Germline V gene sequence: CDR1 SGHAT, CDR2 FQNNGV. Deletions cut 5 bases from V and 4 bases from J, with 6 bases between. CDR3 size: 11 residues. For the CDR3, the DNA is TGTGCCAGCAGCCAGAATTACGAGCAGTACTTC. Translation gives CASSQNYEQYF.

The chain links TRBV6-1 to TRBJ2-3; D ambiguous. The CDR3 runs 13 residues. Germline V gives CDR1 MNHNS, CDR2 SASEGT. Trimming removed 2 bases from V and 9 bases from J, with 12 bases in between. CDR3 sequence reads: CASSESVQTTQYF. CDR3 nucleotide sequence: TGTGCCAGCAGTGAATCTGTACAGACCACGCAGTATTTT.

The V gene is TRBV28, the J gene TRBJ1-5; the match to TRBD1 covers 9 bases. There are 14 residues in the CDR3. Germline assignment: CDR1 MDHEN and CDR2 SYDVKM. V was clipped by 6 bases and J by 1 base; unmatched bases: 1. CDR3 protein: CASRGTGSNQPQHF. The DNA of the CDR3 is TGTGCCAGCAGAGGGACAGGGAGCAATCAGCCCCAGCATTTT.

The chain joins TRBV2 to TRBJ1-5; 10 bases are a match to TRBD1. The V gene end was trimmed by 4 bases and the J gene end by 1 base; junction bases not matched to a gene: 1. Per germline, CDR1 SNHLY and CDR2 FYNNEI. The CDR3 loop spans 15 amino acids. CDR3 region: CASSGQGASNQPQHF. The CDR3 DNA is TGTGCCAGCAGTGGACAGGGGGCAAGCAATCAGCCCCAGCATTTT.

This clone came up once. This sequence joins TRBV4-2 and TRBJ2-3; D possibly corresponds to TRBD2 (5 bases). V lost 1 base to trimming and J lost 2 bases, with 10 bases between them. Germline-derived CDR1 and CDR2 are LGHNA and YNFKEQ. The CDR3 has 15 amino acids. The CDR3 nucleotides are TGTGCCAGCAGCCAAGTCTCGCGGGCCACAGATACGCAGTATTTT. It codes for CASSQVSRATDTQYF.

The chain combines TRBV5-1 with TRBJ1-4; a possible D gene is TRBD1 (6 bases). Trimming removed 4 bases at V and 17 bases at J, with 18 bases between. This CDR3 spans 12 amino acids. CDR1 SGHRS and CDR2 YFSETQ come from the germline V gene. The CDR3 reads CASSKGEGGQFF. CDR3 bases: TGCGCCAGCAGCAAGGGGGAGGGCGGCCAATTTTTT.

The rearrangement joins TRBV2 to TRBJ1-1; maybe TRBD1 (6 bases). V shed 10 bases and J shed 0 bases, with 18 bases lying between them. The CDR3 is 15 amino acids. Germline lookup yields CDR1 SNHLY and CDR2 FYNNEI. As DNA, the CDR3 is TGTGCCACCAAACCTATAGGGGGACTGAACACTGAAGCTTTCTTT. Amino acid sequence: CATKPIGGLNTEAFF.

This clone was seen just once. The chain carries TRBV4-1 and TRBJ2-1; the D gene is possibly TRBD2 (5 bases). Trimming shortened V by 3 bases and J by 7 bases, and 7 bases separated the two germline ends. The CDR3 runs 12 residues. Per germline, CDR1 MGHRA and CDR2 YSYEKL. The CDR3 DNA is TGCGCCAGCAGCCATGAGCGGAATGAGCAGTTCTTC. Translation: CASSHERNEQFF.